This TCR beta chain was identified during a study of tumor-infiltrating lymphocytes in oesophageal squamous cell carcinoma (dated by TCRdb to the mid-2010s). Concerning this clonotype itself: Its antigen specificity is not known. Per-base qualities were not stored, and no clone one base away is much larger.

V ends up 4 bases short and J 8 bases short, with an unmatched junction base count of 2. The cysteine opens and the phenylalanine closes a CDR3 of 14 amino acids. The CDR3 DNA has 42 bases and is translated from base 1. CDR1 and CDR2 are read off the germline V gene as SGHTA and FQGNSA. To prepare the library, PCR was applied. TCRdb names Illumina HiSeq 2000 as the instrument used. Using fastp trimming at Q25 and MiXCR clonotype assembly, TCRdb reanalyzed the public sequencing data and kept in-frame beta chains. One record per CDR3 amino acid sequence lists the most common genes and DNA. Recorded for this sample are roughly 20,000 distinct CDR3 sequences; 36% of them occurred a single time. Clones ranked in the top ten supply 9% to 13% of the sample.

The sequence joins TRBV7-2 to TRBJ2-2; the junction holds 12 bases that match TRBD1. Source material: esophageal tumor tissue. This sequence originates from a male donor with esophageal squamous cell carcinoma. The CDR3 has the sequence CASSWGQGAGELFF. The nucleotides are TGTGCCAGCAGCTGGGGACAGGGGGCGGGGGAGCTGTTTTTT.